This T cell receptor (beta chain) was recorded in a study of T-cell memory formation after mild COVID-19. Points on this clonotype: Its antigen is still unknown.

Whole-study findings and limits: Memory sampled before infection contained some responding clones, suggesting cross-reactive memory joined.

TCR alpha and TCR beta cDNA libraries with sample barcodes and UMIs came from 5'RACE using constant-segment primers. Via MiXCR, TCRdb re-called the 5' RACE reads, giving one row per CDR3 protein. This table holds roughly 300,000 distinct CDR3 sequences, 8% to 10% found once. This CDR3 comprises 13 residues. V was cut by 4 bases and J by 6 bases, with 12 bases left in between. Germline assignment: CDR1 DFQATT and CDR2 SNEGSKA (reference sequence). This chain uses TRBV20-1 with TRBJ1-4, with D unclear. Material for sequencing was PBMCs or a T cell subset sorted from them (not recorded which). The TCR sequence derives from a young man who had mild COVID-19 (a few samples of this study predate the infection). Cell type and time point are not known. The CDR3 loop reads CSAKHNADEKLFF. The CDR3 coding sequence is TGCAGTGCTAAGCATAACGCGGATGAAAAACTGTTTTTT.